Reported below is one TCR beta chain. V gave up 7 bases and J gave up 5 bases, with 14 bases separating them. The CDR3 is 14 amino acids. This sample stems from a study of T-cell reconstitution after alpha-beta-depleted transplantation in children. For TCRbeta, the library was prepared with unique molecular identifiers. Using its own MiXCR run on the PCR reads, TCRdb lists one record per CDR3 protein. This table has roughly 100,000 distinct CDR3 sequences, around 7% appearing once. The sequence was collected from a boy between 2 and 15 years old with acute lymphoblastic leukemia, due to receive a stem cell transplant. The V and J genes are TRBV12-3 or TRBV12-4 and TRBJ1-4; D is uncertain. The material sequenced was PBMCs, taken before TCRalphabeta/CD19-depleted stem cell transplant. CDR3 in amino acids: CASTSPRSNEKLFF. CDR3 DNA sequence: TGTGCCAGCACCTCCCCCCGGTCGAATGAAAAACTGTTTTTT.